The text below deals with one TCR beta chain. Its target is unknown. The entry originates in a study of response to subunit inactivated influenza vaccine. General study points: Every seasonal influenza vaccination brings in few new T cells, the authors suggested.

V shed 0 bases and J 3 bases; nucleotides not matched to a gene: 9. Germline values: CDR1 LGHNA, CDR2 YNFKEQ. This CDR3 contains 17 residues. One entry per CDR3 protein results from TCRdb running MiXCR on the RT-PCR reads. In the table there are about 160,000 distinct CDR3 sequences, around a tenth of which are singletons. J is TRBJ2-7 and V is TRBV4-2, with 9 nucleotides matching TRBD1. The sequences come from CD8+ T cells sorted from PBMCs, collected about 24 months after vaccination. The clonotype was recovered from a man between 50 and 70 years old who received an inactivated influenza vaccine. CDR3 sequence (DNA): TGTGCCAGCAGCCAAGAAGAGAGCGGACAGGGGTACTACGAGCAGTACTTC. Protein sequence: CASSQEESGQGYYEQYF.